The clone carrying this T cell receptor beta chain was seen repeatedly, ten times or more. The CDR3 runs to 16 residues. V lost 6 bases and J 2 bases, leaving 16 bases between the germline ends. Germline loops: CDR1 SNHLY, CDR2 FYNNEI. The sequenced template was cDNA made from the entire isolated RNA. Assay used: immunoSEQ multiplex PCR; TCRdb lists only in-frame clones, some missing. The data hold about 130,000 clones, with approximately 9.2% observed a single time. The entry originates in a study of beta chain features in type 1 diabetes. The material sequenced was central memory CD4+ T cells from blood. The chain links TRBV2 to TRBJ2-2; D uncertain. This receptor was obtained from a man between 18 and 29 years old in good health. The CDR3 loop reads CASRSDPQSNTGELFF. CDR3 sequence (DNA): TGTGCCAGCAGATCCGATCCACAATCTAACACCGGGGAGCTGTTTTTT.